This entry concerns a single TCR beta chain. What antigen it recognizes has not been identified. Qualities for individual bases were not recorded, and no much larger clone is one base off. This sample stems from a study of blood T cell repertoires in COVID-19 (dated by TCRdb to 2020 to 2022). About the full investigation: Collaborator samples came from the United States, Italy and Spain and covered acute and convalescent phases of COVID-19. The sample metadata nearly always contained a de-identified subject ID, COVID-19 status, age in years and sex. Where available, HLA class I and class II types were obtained from metadata supplied by the sample provider rather than from assay-based typing. The repertoires were made available in a free public database intended to serve as a resource for research on the immune response to SARS-CoV-2. Samples came from the ongoing ImmuneRACE study (first 160 participants) plus 1,254 subjects from 6 global collaborators. Subjects who had been exposed to COVID-19, were actively infected with it, or had recovered from it provided the deeply sampled blood TCRbeta repertoires that made up the dataset. The material from the prospective study consisted of cDNA or gDNA derived from T cells, B-cell-depleted T cells, or PBMCs.

Beyond this particular receptor, the publication reports: The quantity of clinical and demographic metadata differed by source and by participant and was supplied without curation.

Collaborating institutions collected whole blood in K2EDTA tubes following their own protocols. Collaborator samples were shipped for TCRbeta analysis as frozen whole blood, isolated PBMCs, or DNA extracted from either sample type. From the cysteine up to the phenylalanine, the CDR3 has a length of 14 residues. CDR3 DNA is the only sequence kept; it has 42 bases, read in frame from the first base. The germline V gene supplies CDR1 ENHRY and CDR2 SYGVKD. After removal of 5 bases from V and 2 bases from J, the junction retains 3 bases not matched to a gene. TCRbeta CDR3 regions were amplified from genomic DNA by means of the immunoSEQ Assay, a bias-controlled multiplex PCR. The original methods were these. Within the assay, amplification of reference gene primers was used to estimate how many nucleated cells each sample contained. To quantify the absolute abundance of each unique TCRbeta CDR3 rearrangement, sequence reads were collapsed and filtered. For each sample, productive Simpson clonality was calculated as the square root of Simpson's diversity index across productive rearrangements. Not all clones reach the TCRdb copy of this immuneACCESS table, which keeps in-frame sequences only. Checked studies attribute under half of the gap to unresolved V genes and leave the rest unexplained. The DNA was the basis for D and trimming; V, J and clone size are from that table. Within this sample are approximately 100,000 clones, with roughly 84% of them counted one time only. The ten largest make up around 12% of the sample.

The V gene is TRBV10-3 and the J gene is TRBJ2-7; 10 central nucleotides agree with TRBD2. The sample comprised peripheral blood. The source is a human donor in a cohort sampled during active COVID-19. The CDR3: CAISRTSGTYEQYF. The sequence in DNA is TGTGCCATCAGTCGGACTAGCGGTACCTACGAGCAGTACTTC.